A selection of T cell receptor beta chains follows, all from one sample in a study of TIL therapy for anti-PD-1-resistant metastatic lung cancer. The data were produced by immunoSEQ multiplex PCR, yet TCRdb's version contains in-frame clones alone and is incomplete. The sample has 35,000 or so clones; around 67% are singletons. The source was blood, collected at baseline. These receptors were obtained from a person aged 25 to 85 with non-small cell lung cancer. Both conserved end residues are part of each CDR3. The D gene is left open where the match is weak. Clone size is stated in some rows and not others, as once, few, many or a class when expanded.

V	D	J	size	CDR3	DNA
TRBV28	NA	TRBJ2-7	NA	CASSLVTDSFGEQYF	TGTGCCAGCAGTTTGGTGACGGACTCGTTTGGGGAGCAGTACTTC
TRBV9	NA	TRBJ2-7	NA	CASSAPPVQGLRYEQYF	TGTGCCAGCAGCGCACCTCCGGTACAGGGCCTACGATACGAGCAGTACTTC
TRBV7-2	NA	TRBJ1-1	few	CASGERQKLNTEAFF	TGTGCCAGCGGTGAGAGGCAGAAGCTAAACACTGAAGCTTTCTTT
TRBV5-4	NA	TRBJ1-1	few	CASSLARPVQLMNTEAFF	TGTGCCAGCAGCTTGGCACGACCGGTTCAGCTCATGAACACTGAAGCTTTCTTT
TRBV18	TRBD1	TRBJ2-7	NA	CASSPPRQGAYEQYF	TGTGCCAGCTCACCACCCCGACAGGGGGCCTACGAGCAGTACTTC
TRBV5-6	TRBD1	TRBJ2-3	NA	CASSLTGGEDTQYF	TGTGCCAGCAGCTTGACAGGGGGAGAAGATACGCAGTATTTT
TRBV19	TRBD2	TRBJ2-3	once	CASSLPSGPPVTDTQYF	TGTGCCAGTAGTCTCCCTAGCGGCCCTCCGGTCACAGATACGCAGTATTTT
TRBV5-1	NA	TRBJ1-1	NA	CASSLAGRPLNTEAFF	TGCGCCAGCAGCTTGGCCGGGAGGCCTTTGAACACTGAAGCTTTCTTT
TRBV27	NA	TRBJ2-1	NA	CASRWKYSYNEQFF	TGTGCCAGCAGATGGAAATACTCCTACAATGAGCAGTTCTTC
TRBV4-1	TRBD1	TRBJ1-3	few	CASSLRGQRDTIYF	TGCGCCAGCAGCCTCAGGGGGCAAAGGGACACCATATATTTT
TRBV7-2	NA	TRBJ2-1	once	CASLPGLNEQFF	TGTGCCAGCCTTCCGGGTCTCAATGAGCAGTTCTTC
TRBV7-9	NA	TRBJ2-7	NA	CASTDWGGIGEQYF	TGTGCCAGCACCGACTGGGGGGGCATAGGCGAGCAGTACTTC
TRBV5-6	TRBD2	TRBJ2-5	NA	CASSLPGRGETQYF	TGTGCCAGCAGCTTGCCGGGGAGGGGAGAGACCCAGTACTTC
TRBV19	NA	TRBJ2-1	NA	CASSSTPYNEQFF	TGTGCCAGTAGTAGCACACCCTACAATGAGCAGTTCTTC
TRBV28	TRBD2	TRBJ2-1	once	CASSSRLAGSYNEQFF	TGTGCCAGCAGTTCACGACTAGCGGGGTCCTACAATGAGCAGTTCTTC
TRBV2	TRBD2	TRBJ2-3	NA	CASSADGRSTDTQYF	TGTGCCAGCAGTGCCGACGGGAGGAGCACAGATACGCAGTATTTT
TRBV7-3	TRBD2	TRBJ2-7	NA	CASSLSGRSAQYEQYF	TGTGCCAGCAGCTTAAGCGGGAGGTCGGCCCAATACGAGCAGTACTTC
TRBV30	TRBD1	TRBJ1-2	few	CAWTGTASGYTF	TGTGCCTGGACCGGGACAGCAAGTGGCTACACCTTC
TRBV2	TRBD2	TRBJ2-5	NA	CASSESGGPRETQYF	TGTGCCAGCAGTGAATCGGGGGGGCCGAGAGAGACCCAGTACTTC
TRBV7-3	NA	TRBJ2-2	NA	CASSLNSPHNTGELFF	TGTGCCAGCAGCTTAAACAGCCCGCATAACACCGGGGAGCTGTTTTTT
TRBV29-1	TRBD1	TRBJ1-1	few	CSVPDRDLNTEAFF	TGCAGCGTACCCGACAGGGACCTGAACACTGAAGCTTTCTTT
TRBV7-9	NA	TRBJ1-1	once	CASSLEQGWNTEAFF	TGTGCCAGCAGCCTCGAACAGGGCTGGAACACTGAAGCTTTCTTT
TRBV7-3	NA	TRBJ2-3	NA	CASRRRAGTDTQYF	TGTGCCAGCCGCCGTAGGGCTGGCACAGATACGCAGTATTTT
TRBV6-5	NA	TRBJ1-1	NA	CASSYMHPNTEAFF	TGTGCCAGCAGTTATATGCACCCGAACACTGAAGCTTTCTTT
TRBV19	TRBD1	TRBJ1-5	NA	CASIGQGNQPQHF	TGTGCCAGTATCGGACAGGGGAATCAGCCCCAGCATTTT
TRBV29-1	NA	TRBJ1-1	NA	CSVGIPAGYTEAFF	TGCAGCGTCGGGATCCCTGCGGGGTACACTGAAGCTTTCTTT
TRBV2	TRBD1	TRBJ1-5	NA	CASRWTGVQHF	TGTGCCAGCAGGTGGACAGGGGTCCAGCATTTT
TRBV9	TRBD2	TRBJ2-7	few	CASSVGVAGAHEQYF	TGTGCCAGCAGCGTAGGGGTAGCGGGAGCCCACGAGCAGTACTTC
TRBV5-1	NA	TRBJ1-3	NA	CASSSTRDSGNTIYF	TGCGCCAGCAGCTCAACCCGGGACTCTGGAAACACCATATATTTT
TRBV19	NA	TRBJ1-1	NA	CASSISGNTEAFF	TGTGCCAGTAGTATTTCCGGGAACACTGAAGCTTTCTTT
TRBV7-6	TRBD2	TRBJ2-1	NA	CASSRSSGGAHNEQFF	TGTGCCAGCAGCAGGAGTAGCGGGGGGGCTCACAATGAGCAGTTCTTC
TRBV4-3	NA	TRBJ1-2	NA	CASSQDRAGNVGYTF	TGCGCCAGCAGCCAAGATAGGGCAGGGAACGTTGGCTACACCTTC
TRBV7-2	TRBD2	TRBJ2-5	NA	CASSFRLAGGYQETQYF	TGTGCCAGCAGCTTTCGACTAGCGGGCGGGTACCAAGAGACCCAGTACTTC
TRBV5-6	TRBD1	TRBJ1-2	NA	CASSLAPGQGLVGYTF	TGTGCCAGCAGCTTGGCCCCGGGACAGGGCTTGGTTGGCTACACCTTC
TRBV9	TRBD2	TRBJ2-1	once	CASSVVAGGDFLYNEQFF	TGTGCCAGCAGCGTAGTAGCGGGAGGGGATTTTTTGTACAATGAGCAGTTCTTC
TRBV14	TRBD2	TRBJ2-3	NA	CASSPDSGKTDTQYF	TGTGCCAGCAGCCCCGATAGCGGGAAAACAGATACGCAGTATTTT